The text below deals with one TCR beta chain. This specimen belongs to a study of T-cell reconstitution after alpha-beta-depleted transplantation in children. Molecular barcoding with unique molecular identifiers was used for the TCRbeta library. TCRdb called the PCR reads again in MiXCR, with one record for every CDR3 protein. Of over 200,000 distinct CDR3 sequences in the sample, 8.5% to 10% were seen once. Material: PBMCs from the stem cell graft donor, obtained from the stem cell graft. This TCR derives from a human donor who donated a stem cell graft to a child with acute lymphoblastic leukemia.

CDR3 nucleotide sequence: TGTGCCAGCAGCTTAAGCGGGGGGATCTACGAGCAGTACTTC. This translates into CASSLSGGIYEQYF. V is TRBV6-2 or TRBV6-3 and J is TRBJ2-7; 9 bases match TRBD2. Germline-derived CDR1 and CDR2 are MNHEY and SVGEGT. The CDR3 has 14 residues. Germline trimming cut 6 bases from V and 3 bases from J; bases unmatched to any gene: 6.